The following is a T cell receptor (beta chain) sequence with its context. Measured with immunoSEQ multiplex PCR; TCRdb has only the in-frame clones, and not every one. The profile shows fewer than 1.4 million clones, approximately 80% of them singletons. V was cut by 8 bases and J by 0 bases, with 14 bases left in between. Germline CDR1 SGHVS, CDR2 FQNEAQ. This CDR3 contains 15 residues. This entry comes from a study of shared clonotypes between healthy human individuals. The chain has TRBV7-8 and TRBJ1-3; no clear D. This receptor was taken from a young man in good health. Some clones in this sample may be carry-over from other donors' samples. Source material: memory CD4+ T cells from PBMCs. As to subset: CD45RA-negative fraction. CDR3 bases: TGTGCCAGCCGGAGGGAGGAATCCTCTGGAAACACCATATATTTT. Translation gives CASRREESSGNTIYF.